What follows describes a single T cell receptor beta chain. Antigen: not known. Per germline, CDR1 MDHEN and CDR2 SYDVKM. V lost 5 bases to trimming and J lost 3 bases, with 21 bases between them. This CDR3 contains 17 residues. This PCR relied on a set of 60 Vbeta primers and 13 Jbeta primers. Some clones are missing from TCRdb's copy, which holds only in-frame ones; the method was immunoSEQ multiplex PCR. The sample contains about 190,000 clones, 74% of which appear only once. This sample is part of a study of cytomegalovirus exposure and HLA in healthy donors. Study results and caveats: As a later analysis showed, a missense DCLRE1C variant was linked to trimming of TCR beta V- and J-genes.

This clonotype was obtained from a woman aged 25-40 years in good health and CMV-seropositive. The chain has TRBV28 and TRBJ2-3; D is perhaps TRBD2 (7 bases). The sequencing sample was made of PBMCs. This CDR3 is CASSGGRGRAPTDTQYF. CDR3 nucleotide sequence: TGTGCCAGCAGTGGGGGGAGGGGGAGGGCCCCTACAGATACGCAGTATTTT.